This T cell receptor beta chain was identified during a study of radiation and T cells in renal cell carcinoma. Turning to the study itself: Nephrectomy followed 15 Gy stereotactic body radiation by 4 weeks. General study points: Pretreatment tumor biopsies were lacking, so baseline clonotypes are unknown. Top tumor clonotypes rose in blood 2 weeks post-radiation, then contracted.

Assay used: immunoSEQ multiplex PCR; TCRdb lists only in-frame clones, some missing. The profile covers 150,000 to 190,000 clones, with 80% to 90% appearing a single time and roughly 13% taken by the ten largest. This CDR3 comprises 15 residues. V lost 2 bases, J lost 7 bases, and 17 bases lay in between. CDR1 and CDR2 from the germline V gene are GTSNPN and SVGIG (reference sequence). About this clone itself: Its antigen is still unknown.

Time point here: blood 2 weeks post-SBRT. As for treatment: 15 Gy SBRT to primary tumor, nephrectomy 4 weeks later. Blood was sampled at baseline, 2 weeks and 4 weeks after SBRT. Material: blood, obtained from a patient whose treatment included radiotherapy and nephrectomy. The clonotype comes from a woman aged 45-60 years with renal cell carcinoma. The chain combines TRBV30 with TRBJ1-4; a weak D match, TRBD1 (5 bases). The CDR3 spells CAWSISDRVIEKLFF. DNA of the CDR3: TGTGCCTGGAGTATAAGTGACAGAGTGATTGAAAAACTGTTTTTT. Filled out from reference TRBV30 and TRBJ1-4, the complete variable domain reads SQTIHQWPATLVQPVGSPLSLECTVEGTSNPNLYWYRQAAGRGLQLLFYSVGIGQISSEVPQNLSASRPQDRQFILSSKKLLLSDSGFYLCAWSISDRVIEKLFFGSGTQLSVL.